This T cell receptor (beta chain) derives from a study of identical twins (TCRdb year 2016). About the investigation overall: To test whether fetal clonotypes persist, this study deep-sequenced TCR alpha and beta repertoires from monozygotic twins, from unrelated adults of various ages, and from cord blood. Replicate twin experiments were performed at different times using different library preparation protocols to rule out contamination. Paper-wide results and their limitations: Compared with coincidental sharing between unrelated individuals, out-of-frame TCR alpha sequences shared between twins showed an excess of sequences with low generation probability. Excess twin sharing in beta out-of-frame sequences was weaker because fewer shared sequences lowered the signal-to-noise ratio. Zero-insertion analyses could be partly confounded by invariant T cells such as MAIT and iNKT, though diverse VJ usage argued against such confounding for most clonotypes. Abundant cord blood beta clonotypes carried fewer insertions; young adult naive repertoires showed a weaker similar trend, while memory repertoires showed none. Because the same donors could not be followed over many years, conclusions were based on cross-sectional statistical analysis. Recombination models systematically underestimated out-of-frame TCR alpha sharing in monozygotic twins but agreed with sharing between unrelated individuals.

To prepare the library, 5' RACE was applied. TCRdb names Illumina HiSeq 2000 as the instrument used. A universal primer binding site was added through template switching, and the final cDNA carried a unique molecular identifier so that TCR cDNA molecules could be counted accurately. Specific primers in the conserved constant-segment region were used to synthesize first-strand cDNA for the TCR alpha and beta chains. To control for contamination, every cDNA library carried two barcodes: a SMART-Mk sample barcode plus Illumina barcodes. TruSeq adapter sequences along with Illumina sample barcodes were introduced in two successive PCR steps. The TCR alpha and beta cDNA libraries were sequenced on the Illumina HiSeq platform using custom primers. On the authors' methods: Unique molecular identifiers were extracted from raw reads with MiGEC, and CDR3 positions were determined with MiXCR. Recombination models were inferred per individual with the repgenHMM and IGoR tools using an EM algorithm. The analysis of shared clonotypes was done with the tcR package in R, with sharing normalized by the product of cloneset sizes. To study raw recombination without the effects of thymic and clonal selection, out-of-frame nonproductive sequences were analyzed. Starting from the raw public reads, TCRdb applied fastp trimming at Q25, assembled clones with MiXCR and retained in-frame beta chains. Each CDR3 protein appears once, grouped with its most common genes and DNA. These V and J calls derive from TCRdb rather than the authors' analysis. This sample gives around 500,000 distinct CDR3 sequences in total; approximately 14% of them show up just once. 0.4% to 0.55% of the sample rests with the top ten.

On this clonotype: Its target antigen remains unknown. There are no base qualities to consult, and no much larger clone falls within one base.

Every donor was a healthy Caucasian. Three pairs of female monozygotic twins, all aged roughly 18 to 29 years, were included in the twin cohort. CD4+ and CD8+ T cell populations were isolated with positive isolation kits from Invitrogen. Including cysteine and phenylalanine, the CDR3 has 10 amino acids. Only CDR3 DNA remains: 30 bases, in frame from the first base. From a lookup of the germline V gene (reference sequence), CDR1 and CDR2 are DFQATT and SNEGSKA. The sample also formed part of further work on yellow fever vaccine responses in identical twins. That second publication adds: According to the authors, the vaccine-induced T cell response in identical twins seemed to be partly convergent and partly specific to each individual. In identical twins, the study followed T cell clones that responded to the vaccine with precision.

Input material: CD4+ T cells sorted from blood. The clonotype was recovered from a woman aged 18-30 years in good health. Recombination joined TRBV20-1 with TRBJ2-3, with no reliable assignment of the D segment. This receptor carries the CDR3 CSQTTDTQYF. The DNA sequence follows: TGCAGCCAAACCACAGATACGCAGTATTTT.